The T cell receptor beta chain under discussion was sequenced for a study of graft-versus-host responses after intestinal transplantation. Findings and limits, study-wide: Ileal or blood samples showed some GvH clones first, and such clones were also found in recipient marrow.

Germline-derived CDR1 and CDR2 are LNHDA and SQIVND (reference sequence). The V gene end was trimmed by 5 bases and the J gene end by 10 bases; junction bases not matched to a gene: 4. This CDR3 spans 14 amino acids. For this clone: Its antigen is currently unknown.

Clones were read by immunoSEQ multiplex PCR, and TCRdb kept only the in-frame ones, dropping some. The sample has roughly 110,000 clones; roughly nine tenths are singletons. The source was unstimulated CD4+ T cells sorted from spleen or lymph node cells, collected before transplant. The clonotype originates from a human donor who was the organ donor for an intestinal transplant. The chain uses TRBV19 and TRBJ1-6, with 11 bases that match TRBD1. This CDR3 is CASSSGQGGSPLHF. Written as DNA, the CDR3 is TGTGCCAGTAGTTCGGGACAGGGGGGGTCACCCCTCCACTTT.